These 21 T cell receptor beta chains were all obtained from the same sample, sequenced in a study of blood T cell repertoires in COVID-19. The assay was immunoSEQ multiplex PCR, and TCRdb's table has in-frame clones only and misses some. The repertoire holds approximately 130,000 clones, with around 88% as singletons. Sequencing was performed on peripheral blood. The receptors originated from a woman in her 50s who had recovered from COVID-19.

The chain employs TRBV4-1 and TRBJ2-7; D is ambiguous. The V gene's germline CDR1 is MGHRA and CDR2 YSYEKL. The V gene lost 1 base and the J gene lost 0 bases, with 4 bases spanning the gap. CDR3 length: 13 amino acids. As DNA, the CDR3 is TGCGCCAGCAGCCAAGCAGACTCCTACGAGCAGTACTTC. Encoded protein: CASSQADSYEQYF.

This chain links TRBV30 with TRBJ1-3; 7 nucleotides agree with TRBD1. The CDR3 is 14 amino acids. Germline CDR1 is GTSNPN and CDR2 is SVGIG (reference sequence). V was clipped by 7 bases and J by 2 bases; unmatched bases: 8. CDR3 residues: CASYRGLAGNTIYF. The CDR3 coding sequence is TGTGCCTCCTACAGGGGATTGGCTGGAAACACCATATATTTT. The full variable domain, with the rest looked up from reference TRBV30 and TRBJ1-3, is SQTIHQWPATLVQPVGSPLSLECTVEGTSNPNLYWYRQAAGRGLQLLFYSVGIGQISSEVPQNLSASRPQDRQFILSSKKLLLSDSGFYLCASYRGLAGNTIYFGEGSWLTVV.

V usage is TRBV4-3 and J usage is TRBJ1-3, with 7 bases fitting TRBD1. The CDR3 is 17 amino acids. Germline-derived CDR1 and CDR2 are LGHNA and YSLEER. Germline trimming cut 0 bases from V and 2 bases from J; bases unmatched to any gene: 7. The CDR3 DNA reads TGCGCCAGCAGCCAAGATCGGGAGGGGGCTACTGGAAACACCATATATTTT. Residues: CASSQDREGATGNTIYF.

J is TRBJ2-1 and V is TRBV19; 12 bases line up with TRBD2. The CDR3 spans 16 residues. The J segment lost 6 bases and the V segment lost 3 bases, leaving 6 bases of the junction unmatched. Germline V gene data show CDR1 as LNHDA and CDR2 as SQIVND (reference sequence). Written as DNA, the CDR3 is TGTGCCAGTAGTATGCCTAGCGGGAGGGAACTCAATGAGCAGTTCTTC. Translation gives CASSMPSGRELNEQFF. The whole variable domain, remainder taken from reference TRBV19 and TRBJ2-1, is DGGITQSPKYLFRKEGQNVTLSCEQNLNHDAMYWYRQDPGQGLRLIYYSQIVNDFQKGDIAEGYSVSREKKESFPLTVTSAQKNPTAFYLCASSMPSGRELNEQFFGPGTRLTVL.

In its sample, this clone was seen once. CDR3 in DNA: TGTGCCTGGACCCCCAGGGGACAACTAAATCAGCCCCAGCATTTT. Protein sequence: CAWTPRGQLNQPQHF. The chain employs TRBV30 and TRBJ1-5; D possibly corresponds to TRBD1 (6 bases). The CDR3 is 15 residues long. Germline V CDR1 and CDR2: GTSNPN, SVGIG (reference sequence). V lost 4 bases and J 4 bases, leaving 17 bases between the germline ends.

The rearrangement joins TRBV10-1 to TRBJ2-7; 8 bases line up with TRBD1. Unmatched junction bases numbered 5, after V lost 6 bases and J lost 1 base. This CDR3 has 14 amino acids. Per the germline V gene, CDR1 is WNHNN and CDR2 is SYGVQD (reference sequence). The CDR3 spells CASSLDRDSYEQYF. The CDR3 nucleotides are TGCGCCAGCAGCCTGGACAGGGATTCCTACGAGCAGTACTTC.

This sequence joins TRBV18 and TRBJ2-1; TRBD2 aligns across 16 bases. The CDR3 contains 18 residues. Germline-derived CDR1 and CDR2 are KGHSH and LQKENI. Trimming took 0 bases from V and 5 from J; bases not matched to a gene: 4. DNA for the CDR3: TGTGCCAGCTCACCACCGGGACTAGCGGGGGGGAGTAACAATGAGCAGTTCTTC. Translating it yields CASSPPGLAGGSNNEQFF. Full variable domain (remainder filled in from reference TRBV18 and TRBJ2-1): NAGVMQNPRHLVRRRGQEARLRCSPMKGHSHVYWYRQLPEEGLKFMVYLQKENIIDESGMPKERFSAEFPKEGPSILRIQQVVRGDSAAYFCASSPPGLAGGSNNEQFFGPGTRLTVL.

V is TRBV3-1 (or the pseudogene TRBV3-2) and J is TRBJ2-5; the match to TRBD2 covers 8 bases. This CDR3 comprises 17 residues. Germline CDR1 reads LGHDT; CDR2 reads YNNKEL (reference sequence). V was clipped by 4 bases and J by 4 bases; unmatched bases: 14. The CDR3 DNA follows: TGTGCCAGCAGCCTTGACTTCGCGGGGGGATTCGGAGAGACCCAGTACTTC. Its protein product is CASSLDFAGGFGETQYF.

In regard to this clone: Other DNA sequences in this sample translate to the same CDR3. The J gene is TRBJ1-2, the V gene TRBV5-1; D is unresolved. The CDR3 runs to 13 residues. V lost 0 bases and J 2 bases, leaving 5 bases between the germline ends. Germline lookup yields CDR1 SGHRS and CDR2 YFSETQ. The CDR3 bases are TGCGCCAGCAGCTTGGACAGAAACTATGGCTACACCTTC. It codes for CASSLDRNYGYTF.

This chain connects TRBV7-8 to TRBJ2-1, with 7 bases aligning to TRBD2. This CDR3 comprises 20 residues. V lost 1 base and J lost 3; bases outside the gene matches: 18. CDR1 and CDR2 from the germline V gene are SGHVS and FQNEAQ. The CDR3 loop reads CASSLVGIGVGLADYNEQFF. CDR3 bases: TGTGCCAGCAGCTTAGTTGGAATAGGAGTCGGCCTAGCGGACTACAATGAGCAGTTCTTC.

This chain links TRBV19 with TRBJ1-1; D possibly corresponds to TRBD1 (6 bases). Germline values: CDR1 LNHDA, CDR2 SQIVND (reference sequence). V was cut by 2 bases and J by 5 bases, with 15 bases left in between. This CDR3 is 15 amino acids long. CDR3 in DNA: TGTGCCAGTAGTATAACGGGGGGGGCGGCAACTGAAGCTTTCTTT. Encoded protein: CASSITGGAATEAFF.

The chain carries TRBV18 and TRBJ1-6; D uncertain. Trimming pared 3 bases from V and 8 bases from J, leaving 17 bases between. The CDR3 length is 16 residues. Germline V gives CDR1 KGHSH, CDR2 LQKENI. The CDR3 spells CASSPTFARLDSPLHF. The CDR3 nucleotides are TGTGCCAGCTCACCTACCTTCGCAAGACTTGATTCACCCCTCCACTTT.

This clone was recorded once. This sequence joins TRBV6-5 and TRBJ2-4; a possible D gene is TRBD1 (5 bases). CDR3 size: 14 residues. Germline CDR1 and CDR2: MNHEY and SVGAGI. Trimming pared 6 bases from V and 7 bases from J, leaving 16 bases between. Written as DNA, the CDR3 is TGTGCCAGCAGGACCACAGGTGTTCGCAACATTCAGTACTTC. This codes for CASRTTGVRNIQYF.

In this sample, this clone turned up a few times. The CDR3 nucleotides read TGTGCCAGCAGCTTAGCCGGCACCGGGGAGCTGTTTTTT. It specifies CASSLAGTGELFF. The genes are TRBV7-2 and TRBJ2-2, with D unresolved. V shed 0 bases and J shed 4 bases, with 3 bases lying between them. The germline V gene has CDR1 SGHTA and CDR2 FQGNSA. The CDR3 is 13 residues long.

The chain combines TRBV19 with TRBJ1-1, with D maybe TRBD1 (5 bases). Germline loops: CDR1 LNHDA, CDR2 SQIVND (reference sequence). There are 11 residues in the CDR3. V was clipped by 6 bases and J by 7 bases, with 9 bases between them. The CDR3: CASRRQFEAFF. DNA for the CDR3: TGTGCCAGTAGGAGACAGTTTGAAGCTTTCTTT.

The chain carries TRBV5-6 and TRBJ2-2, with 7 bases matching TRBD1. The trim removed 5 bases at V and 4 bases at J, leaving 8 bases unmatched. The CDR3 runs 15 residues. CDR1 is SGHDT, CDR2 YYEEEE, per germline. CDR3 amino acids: CASRLGDRGTGELFF. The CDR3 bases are TGTGCCAGCAGGCTGGGGGACAGAGGCACCGGGGAGCTGTTTTTT.

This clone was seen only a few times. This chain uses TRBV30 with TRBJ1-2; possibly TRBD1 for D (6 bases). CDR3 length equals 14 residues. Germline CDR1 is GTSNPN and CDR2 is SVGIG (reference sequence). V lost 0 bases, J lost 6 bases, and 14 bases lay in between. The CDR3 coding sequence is TGTGCCTGGAGTGTTAACAGGGCGGAAAATGGCTACACCTTC. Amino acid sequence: CAWSVNRAENGYTF.

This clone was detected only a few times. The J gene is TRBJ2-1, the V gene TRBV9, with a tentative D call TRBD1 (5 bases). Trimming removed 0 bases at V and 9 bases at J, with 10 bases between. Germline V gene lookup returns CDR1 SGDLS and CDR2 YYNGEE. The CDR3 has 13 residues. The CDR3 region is CASSVEYRTEQFF. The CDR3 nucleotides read TGTGCCAGCAGCGTAGAGTACAGGACTGAGCAGTTCTTC.

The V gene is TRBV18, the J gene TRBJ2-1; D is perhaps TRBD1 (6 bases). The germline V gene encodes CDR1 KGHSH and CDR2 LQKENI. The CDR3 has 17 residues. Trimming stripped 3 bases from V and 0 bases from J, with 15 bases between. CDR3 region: CASSPSGGRSSYNEQFF. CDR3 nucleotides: TGTGCCAGCTCACCCTCTGGGGGCCGCAGCTCCTACAATGAGCAGTTCTTC.

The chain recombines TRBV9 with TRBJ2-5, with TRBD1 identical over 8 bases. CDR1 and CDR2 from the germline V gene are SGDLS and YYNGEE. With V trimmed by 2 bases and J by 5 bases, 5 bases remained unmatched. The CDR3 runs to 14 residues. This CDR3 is CASSVTGGRETQYF. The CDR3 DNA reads TGTGCCAGCAGCGTCACAGGGGGACGGGAGACCCAGTACTTC.

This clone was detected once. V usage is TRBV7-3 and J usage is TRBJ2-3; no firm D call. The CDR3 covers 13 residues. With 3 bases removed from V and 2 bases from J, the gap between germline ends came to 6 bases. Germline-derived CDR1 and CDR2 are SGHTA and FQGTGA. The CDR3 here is CASSFQATDTQYF. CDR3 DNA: TGTGCCAGCAGCTTTCAAGCCACAGATACGCAGTATTTT.